This TCR beta chain was captured in a study of T cell repertoires in cytomegalovirus infection. On the study more broadly: Public TCR beta signature analysis indicated the presence of both CMV infection and matching HLA type.

General study findings and limits: Cumulative frequency of public TCR beta families picked out carriers of CMV plus the relevant HLA. Dominating the ex vivo response were TCR beta clonotypes that were CMV-specific and HLA-C-restricted.

TCRdb called the reads again in MiXCR, with one record for every CDR3 protein. This sample yields approximately 500,000 distinct CDR3 sequences, of which more than 15% are seen a single time; 20% to 30% belongs to the top ten. As to this clonotype: Its antigen is undetermined.

This CDR3 spans 13 amino acids. Deletions cut 7 bases from V and 7 bases from J, with 14 bases between. Germline-derived CDR1 and CDR2 are MNHNS and SASEGT. This chain joins TRBV6-1 and TRBJ2-1; D not resolved. This sequence was found in a human donor in good health (CMV status not recorded). Some clones in this sample may be carry-over from other donors' samples. The specimen sequenced was CD8+ T cells from PBMCs. CDR3 sequence reads: CASNADAGNEQFF. CDR3 nucleotides: TGTGCCAGCAACGCCGATGCCGGGAATGAGCAGTTCTTC.